The 24 T cell receptor beta chains given below trace back to one sample, sequenced in a study of T-cell reconstitution after alpha-beta-depleted transplantation in children. The TCRbeta library incorporated unique molecular identifiers. TCRdb independently ran MiXCR on the PCR reads; one entry per CDR3 protein. The data show 500,000 to 600,000 distinct CDR3 sequences, 32% seen once. The sequencing here drew on PBMCs from the stem cell graft donor, taken from the stem cell graft. The receptors were gathered from a human donor who donated a stem cell graft to a child with aplastic anemia.

V gene TRBV7-8 combines with J gene TRBJ2-3; D may correspond to TRBD1 or TRBD2 (5 bases each). V gave up 10 bases and J gave up 5 bases, with 22 bases separating them. CDR1 is SGHVS, CDR2 FQNEAQ, per germline. This CDR3 has 15 residues. The CDR3 DNA is TGTGCCATCACCCCCGGGGCCCAGCTGAGAGATACGCAGTATTTT. Translation: CAITPGAQLRDTQYF.

A word on this clonotype: A read error may account for a junction end that differs from germline. The chain combines TRBV12-3 or TRBV12-4 with TRBJ2-5, with D hard to call. The CDR3 extends over 14 amino acids. The CDR3 is CASGFRRPQETQYF. The CDR3, as DNA: TGTGCCAGCGGTTTTCGGCGGCCACAAGAGACCCAGTACTTC.

This clonotype occurred a few times. The V gene is TRBV5-1, the J gene TRBJ2-1; a possible D gene is TRBD2 (5 bases). Between the trimmed V and J ends, which lost 5 bases and 5 bases, there was a span of 14 bases. The CDR3 is made up of 14 amino acids. Per germline, CDR1 SGHRS and CDR2 YFSETQ. Written as DNA, the CDR3 is TGCGCCAGCAGGTTAAGCGGTAGCAACAATGAGCAGTTCTTC. This encodes CASRLSGSNNEQFF. The variable domain in full, with the rest retrieved from reference TRBV5-1 and TRBJ2-1, is KAGVTQTPRYLIKTRGQQVTLSCSPISGHRSVSWYQQTPGQGLQFLFEYFSETQRNKGNFPGRFSGRQFSNSRSEMNVSTLELGDSALYLCASRLSGSNNEQFFGPGTRLTVL.

The V call is TRBV27, the J call TRBJ1-2; TRBD1 matches at 8 bases. The germline CDR1 and CDR2 sequences are MNHEY and SMNVEV (reference sequence). This CDR3 spans 15 amino acids. V gave up 6 bases and J gave up 8 bases; unmatched junction bases: 14. The CDR3 is CASSFHGQGPRGYTF. Written as DNA, the CDR3 is TGTGCCAGCAGCTTCCACGGACAGGGCCCAAGGGGCTACACCTTC.

This clonotype was seen only a few times. The chain recombines TRBV7-7 with TRBJ2-5; TRBD2 agrees at 16 bases. J was trimmed by 2 bases and V by 5 bases; bases with no gene match: 5. The CDR3 has 17 amino acids. The germline V gene has CDR1 SSHAT and CDR2 FNYEAQ (reference sequence). Here the CDR3 reads CASSPGLAGGMQETQYF. In DNA, the CDR3 is TGTGCCAGCAGCCCGGGACTAGCGGGAGGGATGCAAGAGACCCAGTACTTC. Filled out from reference TRBV7-7 and TRBJ2-5, the complete variable domain reads GAGVSQSPRYKVTKRGQDVTLRCDPISSHATLYWYQQALGQGPEFLTYFNYEAQPDKSGLPSDRFSAERPEGSISTLTIQRTEQRDSAMYRCASSPGLAGGMQETQYFGPGTRLLVL.

This clonotype turned up a few times. The genes are TRBV6-1 and TRBJ2-2; 8 bases map to TRBD2. The ends lost 7 bases at V and 6 bases at J; junction bases unmatched: 4. The CDR3 runs to 13 residues. Germline CDR1 reads MNHNS; CDR2 reads SASEGT. CDR3 nucleotide sequence: TGTGCCAGCAACGGGAGGGGTGCCGGGGAGCTGTTTTTT. Translated: CASNGRGAGELFF.

CDR3 nucleotides: TGTGCCATCAGTGAGCCGACCTCTAGCGGAGGTAGCTCCTACAATGAGCAGTTCTTC. Protein: CAISEPTSSGGSSYNEQFF. This sequence joins TRBV10-3 and TRBJ2-1; 7 bases map to TRBD2. The CDR3 has 19 residues. From germline, CDR1 is ENHRY and CDR2 SYGVKD. V shed 2 bases, J shed 0 bases, and the junction held 13 bases outside the gene matches.

The chain couples TRBV27 to TRBJ2-1, with 9 bases identical to TRBD1. The J segment lost 0 bases and the V segment lost 6 bases, leaving 6 bases of the junction unmatched. This CDR3 comprises 16 residues. CDR1 and CDR2 (germline): MNHEY, SMNVEV (reference sequence). CDR3 residues: CASRDGTGSSYNEQFF. DNA of the CDR3: TGTGCCAGCAGGGATGGGACAGGGAGCTCCTACAATGAGCAGTTCTTC.

This clonotype has only a few counts. The chain employs TRBV5-6 and TRBJ1-2; unclear D gene. The germline V gene has CDR1 SGHDT and CDR2 YYEEEE. The CDR3 runs to 14 residues. V shed 4 bases and J shed 3 bases, with 13 bases lying between them. This CDR3 is CASSAREVDYGYTF. The CDR3 nucleotides are TGTGCCAGCAGCGCACGAGAAGTGGACTATGGCTACACCTTC.

V and J are TRBV7-9 and TRBJ2-7; D not resolved. This CDR3 comprises 14 residues. Trimming stripped 5 bases from V and 0 bases from J, with 11 bases between. The germline gives CDR1 SEHNR, CDR2 FQNEAQ (reference sequence). The CDR3 reads CASSPSQSSYEQYF. The CDR3 DNA follows: TGTGCCAGCAGCCCGTCCCAAAGCTCCTACGAGCAGTACTTC.

This clonotype showed up just a few times. The chain carries TRBV12-3 or TRBV12-4 and TRBJ2-2; no clear D. The V gene lost 5 bases and the J gene lost 4 bases, with 11 bases spanning the gap. The CDR3 is 14 residues long. The CDR3 coding sequence is TGTGCCAGCAGTAATCTGGCAGGCACCGGGGAGCTGTTTTTT. It specifies CASSNLAGTGELFF.

This clonotype was counted a few times. The junction shows a germline mismatch at one end, possibly a read error. The chain recombines TRBV30 with TRBJ2-1; D gene uncertain. This CDR3 region has 10 residues. The germline V gene encodes CDR1 GTSNPN and CDR2 SVGIG (reference sequence). The CDR3 loop reads CAWSVASPIF. In nucleotides, the CDR3 is TGTGCCTGGAGTGTGGCTTCACCGATCTTC.

The rearrangement joins TRBV7-6 to TRBJ1-3, with D perhaps TRBD1 (5 bases). The V gene lost 1 base and the J gene lost 0 bases, with 13 bases spanning the gap. Germline lookup yields CDR1 SGHVS and CDR2 FNYEAQ. This CDR3 has 17 amino acids. As DNA, the CDR3 is TGTGCCAGCAGCTTAGGTGCCGGGGCCGGCTCTGGAAACACCATATATTTT. This sequence encodes CASSLGAGAGSGNTIYF.

This clonotype has a handful of counts. The V call is TRBV30, the J call TRBJ2-1; maybe TRBD1 (5 bases). The CDR3 runs 13 residues. CDR1 GTSNPN and CDR2 SVGIG come from the germline V gene (reference sequence). V was shortened by 7 bases and J by 6 bases, with 16 bases between the two germline ends. The CDR3 loop reads CASYRIGVNEQFF. CDR3 sequence (DNA): TGTGCCTCCTACAGGATTGGGGTCAATGAGCAGTTCTTC.

This clonotype was found a few times. The chain carries TRBV9 and TRBJ2-3, with 14 bases aligning to TRBD2. Germline CDR1 reads SGDLS; CDR2 reads YYNGEE. After removal of 3 bases from V and 9 bases from J, the junction contained 6 bases not matched to a gene. CDR3 length: 15 amino acids. CDR3 loop: CASSEGLAGVRTQYF. CDR3 in DNA: TGTGCCAGCAGCGAGGGACTAGCGGGAGTGCGCACGCAGTATTTT.

This sequence joins TRBV4-3 and TRBJ1-1, with TRBD1 as a possible D gene (5 bases). Trimming removed 4 bases at V and 4 bases at J, with 13 bases between. The germline gives CDR1 LGHNA, CDR2 YSLEER. CDR3 size: 14 residues. CDR3 sequence (DNA): TGCGCCAGCAGCCTGGACATGGGGAGCACTGAAGCTTTCTTT. This sequence encodes CASSLDMGSTEAFF.

This clonotype was recorded only once. Since a much larger clone is just one base distant, this may be a read error. The chain employs TRBV11-2 and TRBJ2-5, with 8 bases matching TRBD2. This CDR3 contains 16 residues. The V segment lost 4 bases and the J segment 6 bases; nucleotides outside the gene matches: 13. Looked up from germline, CDR1 is SGHAT and CDR2 is FQNNGV. CDR3 bases: TGTGCCAGCAGCTCAGATCTAGTAGCGGGATTTAAGACCCAGTACTTC. Its translation: CASSSDLVAGFKTQYF.

This clonotype was counted between two and nine times. The rearrangement links TRBV5-6 to TRBJ2-7; 9 nucleotides line up with TRBD1. The germline gives CDR1 SGHDT, CDR2 YYEEEE. The V segment lost 2 bases and the J segment 9 bases; nucleotides outside the gene matches: 12. CDR3 length: 15 amino acids. CDR3 residues: CASSFTGTGRSGQYV. CDR3 nucleotide sequence: TGTGCCAGCAGCTTCACCGGGACAGGGAGGAGTGGGCAGTACGTC.

This clonotype has a handful of counts. V usage is TRBV29-1 and J usage is TRBJ2-1; TRBD2 might be the D (6 bases). The CDR3 totals 14 residues. The germline V and J ends were trimmed by 2 bases and 2 bases, with 10 bases remaining between them. Germline V gene sequence: CDR1 SQVTM, CDR2 ANQGSEA. DNA for the CDR3: TGCAGCGTTGAAAGGCGGGACGCCTACAATGAGCAGTTCTTC. Translating gives CSVERRDAYNEQFF.

Details on this clonotype: One end of the junction varies from germline; a read error may be responsible. V and J are TRBV9 and TRBJ2-6; 7 bases line up with TRBD2. The germline V gene encodes CDR1 SGDLS and CDR2 YYNGEE. The CDR3 is 15 amino acids. In DNA form, the CDR3 reads TGTGCCAGCAGCGTAGGCGGGAGCGGGGCCAACGGCCTGACTTTC. This translates into CASSVGGSGANGLTF.

This chain connects TRBV4-3 to TRBJ2-1, with 11 nucleotides matching TRBD2. J lost 8 bases, V lost 0 bases, and 9 bases had no gene match. The CDR3 length is 17 residues. Germline lookup yields CDR1 LGHNA and CDR2 YSLEER. The CDR3 coding sequence is TGCGCCAGCAGCCAAGATTCCCCTAGCGGGAGGTCGCATGAGCAGTTCTTC. Protein sequence: CASSQDSPSGRSHEQFF.

The rearrangement links TRBV20-1 to TRBJ1-2; D is ambiguous. Germline CDR1 is DFQATT and CDR2 is SNEGSKA (reference sequence). Trimming stripped 4 bases from V and 5 bases from J, with 8 bases between. The CDR3 has 11 amino acids. The CDR3 DNA reads TGCAGTGCTATTTGGGGTTATGGCTACACCTTC. Translating it yields CSAIWGYGYTF.

In its sample, this clonotype was seen a few times. The chain uses TRBV7-2 and TRBJ1-2, with 11 bases aligning to TRBD1. The junction had 3 bases not matched to a gene; V was cut back by 4 bases and J by 5 bases. The CDR3 is made up of 14 amino acids. The germline gives CDR1 SGHTA, CDR2 FQGNSA. The CDR3 loop is CASSSGTGGYGYTF. The CDR3 bases are TGTGCCAGCAGCTCAGGGACAGGGGGATATGGCTACACCTTC.

In its sample, this clonotype was seen a few times. The rearrangement links TRBV6-1 to TRBJ1-1; the D gene is possibly TRBD1 (5 bases). The CDR3 spans 15 residues. Trimming took 5 bases from V and 1 from J, leaving 14 bases between them. The germline CDR1 and CDR2 sequences are MNHNS and SASEGT. CDR3 sequence (DNA): TGTGCCAGCAGTCTCACCCAGGGTTCGAACACTGAAGCTTTCTTT. Residues: CASSLTQGSNTEAFF.